A selection of T cell receptor beta chains follows, all from one sample in a study of shared clonotypes between healthy human individuals. Sequenced by immunoSEQ multiplex PCR; TCRdb stores in-frame clones only, minus some. The sample lists approximately 2.5 million clones, more than 80% occurring once. The sample taken for sequencing was naive CD4+ T cells sorted from blood. These receptors were taken from a man younger than 30 in good health. Both conserved end residues are part of each CDR3. A D gene is named only where the DNA matches it firmly. Clone size is given for some rows only: seen once, a few or many times, or a class if the clone is expanded.

J gene	clone size	V gene	D gene	CDR3 DNA	CDR3 protein
TRBJ2-4	.	TRBV5-1	.	TGCGCCAGCAGCTCCGGGAAAAACATTCAGTACTTC	CASSSGKNIQYF
TRBJ1-6	.	TRBV7-8	.	TGTGCCAGCAGCTTAGTACAGGGAAAAAATTCACCCCTCCACTTT	CASSLVQGKNSPLHF
TRBJ1-6	.	TRBV11-2	TRBD1	TGTGCCAGCAGCTTAGGTCCACAGGGGGCAGGATCACCCCTCCACTTT	CASSLGPQGAGSPLHF
TRBJ2-3	.	TRBV18	TRBD1	TGTGCCAGCTCACCACAAGACAGGGGTATGGATACGCAGTATTTT	CASSPQDRGMDTQYF
TRBJ2-1	.	TRBV27	TRBD2	TGTGCCAGCAGTGGGAGGGGCGGGAGGGCCTCTATCTCCTACAATGAGCAGTTCTTC	CASSGRGGRASISYNEQFF
TRBJ2-3	.	TRBV2	.	TGTGCCAGCAGCGGAGAGGATACGCAGTATTTT	CASSGEDTQYF
TRBJ1-2	.	TRBV6-6	TRBD1	TGTGCCAGCAGTCCGGGACAGCTCAACTATGGCTACACCTTC	CASSPGQLNYGYTF
TRBJ2-3	.	TRBV11-2	.	TGTGCCAGCAGCTTAGGAAAAATACGGACCACAGATACGCAGTATTTT	CASSLGKIRTTDTQYF
TRBJ2-5	once	TRBV6-1	TRBD2	TGTGCCAGCAGTGAATCCAGCGGGGGGGCCTTCGAGACCCAGTACTTC	CASSESSGGAFETQYF
TRBJ2-3	.	TRBV7-2	.	TGTGCCAGCACCCGGGGGGCTAGCGGTACCACAAGGACGCAGTATTTT	CASTRGASGTTRTQYF
TRBJ2-5	.	TRBV7-2	.	TGTGCCAGCAGCTTACCGGGACCCCAGGAGACCCAGTACTTC	CASSLPGPQETQYF
TRBJ1-1	once	TRBV2	.	TGTGCCAGCAGTGTGACCTCGAATGAAGCTTTCTTT	CASSVTSNEAFF
TRBJ2-3	.	TRBV2	TRBD1	TGTGCCAGCAGTGAGGGACAGGGAAAGACAGATACGCAGTATTTT	CASSEGQGKTDTQYF
TRBJ1-1	.	TRBV6-6	TRBD1	TGTGCCAGCAGTTACTCTAGGGGGCTGGGGAACACTGAAGCTTTCTTT	CASSYSRGLGNTEAFF
TRBJ2-5	.	TRBV4-1	TRBD1	TGCGCCAGCAGCCAAGATGAAGGACAGGGGGCGAAGAGGGTCCAAGAGACCCAGTACTTC	CASSQDEGQGAKRVQETQYF